This TCR beta chain was documented in a study of blood T cells in healthy people across ages. With regard to this clonotype: Its antigen remains unidentified. Mismatch with germline at one junction end may stem from a read error.

CDR3 length: 14 residues. Germline CDR1 and CDR2: SGDLS and YYNGEE. Overall study findings and caveats: Naive CD4+ cells and diversity were both higher in long-lived donors than in aged donors. It was held that the diversity estimates obtained from one million T cells were underestimates. Age advanced and TCR beta diversity per million T cells fell, roughly linearly.

The authors ran a second PCR of roughly 7 to 11 cycles using a sample-barcoded 5' primer and a J-beta primer mix. Each cDNA molecule carried a tag from a template-switch adaptor that contained 12 random nucleotides. MiXCR was run by TCRdb on the 5' RACE reads, yielding one entry per CDR3 protein. The profile shows roughly 800,000 distinct CDR3 sequences, nearly 60% of them singletons. The specimen was blood. The chain has TRBV9 and TRBJ1-5; possible D gene TRBD1, 6 bases. The sequence was obtained from a man between 25 and 39 years old in good health. The CDR3 here is CASSEDRRNQPRHF. The CDR3 nucleotides read TGTGCCAGCAGCGAGGACAGAAGAAATCAGCCCCGGCATTTT.